Here is one T cell receptor (beta chain) with its context. This clonotype was observed a handful of times. Its antigen is currently not known. Its ends do not fully match the called genes, so a read error is possible. The meaning of the sample's time point label: persistent/refractory GD, antithyroid drugs over 5 years with positive TRAb. For both TCR sequencing and RNA sequencing, RNA was extracted from PBMCs using TRIzol. The diagnosis of Graves' disease followed American Thyroid Association guidelines. Patients for the study were recruited at an endocrinology department in Xi'an, China. From each patient, about 9 milliliters of peripheral blood was collected into an EDTA anticoagulant tube. Ficoll Paque Plus density gradient separation was used to isolate PBMCs, and no additional T cell sorting was done. An Agilent 2100 Bioanalyzer and agarose gel were used to check RNA quality, and a NanoDrop 2000 was used to measure RNA concentration.

This specimen belongs to a study of regulatory T cells in long-lasting Graves disease (dated by TCRdb to the early 2020s). About the full investigation: Persistent Graves' disease was defined as persistently positive TSH receptor autoantibodies together with antithyroid drug treatment for over 5 years. This study used TCR sequencing and RNA sequencing of peripheral blood to compare persistent Graves' disease patients against newly diagnosed Graves' disease patients. The study was registered as a clinical trial and conducted in China. A total of some 35 samples underwent TCR sequencing, from roughly 13 patients with persistent Graves' disease and 20 or so patients with newly diagnosed Graves' disease. In the clinical cohort, patients with persistent Graves' disease had used antithyroid drugs for an average of about 10.3 years. Findings and caveats that apply to the study as a whole: Because the primary lesion, thyroid tissue, could not be accessed, the study looked at peripheral blood alone. Sequencing and analysis were limited to the TCR beta chain. The authors acknowledged the small sample size as a limitation that may reduce accuracy. Persistent disease showed preferential use of TRBV28, TRBJ1-2 and TRBJ2-5, whereas newly diagnosed disease favored TRBV20-1 and TRBJ2-1. A larger number of public clonotypes was shared among persistent patients (approximately 2,500) than among newly diagnosed patients (roughly 980). Compared with newly diagnosed patients, persistent Graves' disease patients had lower TCR Shannon entropy and fewer highly expanded clones, which suggests clonal expansion.

Library construction relied on multiplex PCR. Sequenced using an Illumina HiSeq 4000. TCR beta libraries were built with iRepertoire HTBI primers and Arm-PCR amplification of CDR3 regions. PCR products were gel purified before sequencing. From the authors' description of their analysis: Gene usage analysis of CDR3 amino acid clonotypes used the approximately 56 TRBV and about 15 TRBJ segments found across samples. COPE and FqMerger were used to merge filtered high-quality paired reads into contigs. BLAST was used to align contigs to the IMGT TRBV, TRBD and TRBJ reference genes, and CDR3 was defined following IMGT. Clonotypes above 0.1% frequency were classified as highly expanded clones. Shannon entropy served as the measure of repertoire diversity, while the Gini coefficient captured V-J evenness. A clonotype found in more than one individual was treated as public. TCRdb applied fastp at Q25 and MiXCR to the public reads, then kept only in-frame beta chains. Records with the same CDR3 protein are collapsed into one entry carrying the most frequent genes and DNA. What appears here as the V and J calls and clone size reflects TCRdb's work, not the paper's. This sample is represented by approximately 470,000 distinct CDR3 sequences; 20% to 25% of them were singletons. The ten largest clones take up approximately 8% of the sample.

From a lookup of the germline V gene, CDR1 and CDR2 are MNHEY and SVGEGT. The CDR3 goes from the cysteine to the phenylalanine over 14 residues. The DNA shown is the 42-base CDR3, in frame from base 1. The V gene is TRBV6-2 or TRBV6-3 and the J gene is TRBJ1-5, with 7 central nucleotides matching TRBD1. This clonotype originated in a female donor with Graves disease. The source was peripheral blood mononuclear cells (PBMCs), collected when the disease was refractory, from a patient treated with antithyroid drugs. The DNA is TGTGCCAGCCGGAGGACAGGCCGCAATCAGTCCCAGCATTTT. The encoded protein is CASRRTGRNQSQHF.